The clone carrying this TCR beta chain was picked up a small number of times. Methods used by the authors: From reference gene primer amplification, estimates of nucleated cell counts were derived. The repertoire was sequenced with immunoSEQ multiplex PCR; TCRdb's copy has only in-frame clones and lacks some. That table furnishes V, J and clone size, whereas the DNA furnished D and trimming. The table includes 350,000 to 450,000 clones, around 87% detected once. The data stem from a study of blood T cell repertoires in COVID-19. Study details: Italy, Spain and the United States were the sources of the convalescent and acute COVID-19 samples. PBMCs, B-cell-depleted T cells, or T cells were the source of the cDNA or gDNA that made up the material.

The CDR3 is 18 residues long. Germline V gene data show CDR1 as SGHRS and CDR2 as YFSETQ. Losses at the gene ends were 4 bases for V and 0 bases for J; bases not matched to a gene: 7. This TCR was sampled from a human donor in a cohort sampled during active COVID-19. Sample: peripheral blood. The chain has TRBV5-1 and TRBJ1-6; 10 bases match TRBD1. CDR3 sequence (DNA): TGCGCCAGCAGCCCCGGGACAGGGGCAAGCTCCTATAATTCACCCCTCCACTTT. As protein: CASSPGTGASSYNSPLHF.